The clone carrying this TCR beta chain was detected once. The length of the CDR3 is 12 residues. Germline values: CDR1 KGHDR, CDR2 SFDVKD. The junction had 0 bases not matched to a gene; V was cut back by 5 bases and J by 4 bases. This specimen belongs to a study of blood T cell repertoires in COVID-19. At the level of the study: There were acute and convalescent COVID-19 samples, and they came from the United States, Italy and Spain.

As originally analysed: It was from reference gene primer amplification that nucleated cell counts were estimated. The repertoire was sequenced with immunoSEQ multiplex PCR; TCRdb's copy has only in-frame clones and lacks some. V and J calls and clone size are as listed in that table; D and trimming were resolved from the DNA. This sample yields about 120,000 clones, of which 70% to 85% are seen a single time; roughly 7% belongs to the top ten. The sequence derives from a man aged 65 to 85 with active or convalescent COVID-19. The sequenced sample consisted of peripheral blood. V and J are TRBV24-1 and TRBJ2-5; 7 bases map to TRBD1. CDR3 loop: CATSGTGETQYF. The CDR3, as DNA: TGTGCCACCAGTGGGACAGGAGAGACCCAGTACTTC.